The next 15 T cell receptor beta chains were all read from a single sample in a study of blood T cell repertoires in COVID-19. This table comes from immunoSEQ multiplex PCR, and its TCRdb copy is limited to in-frame clones, with some not included. The table shows around 400,000 clones, with 87% occurring only once. The sample taken for sequencing was peripheral blood. The source is an older woman with COVID-19, enrolled during active disease.

The rearrangement joins TRBV5-5 to TRBJ1-1; D remains unclear. Deletions cut 0 bases from V and 7 bases from J, with 10 bases between. Per the germline V gene, CDR1 is SGHKS and CDR2 is YYEKEE (reference sequence). The CDR3 is 13 residues long. The CDR3 loop is CASSLDWAIEAFF. CDR3 bases: TGTGCCAGCAGCTTGGATTGGGCGATTGAAGCTTTCTTT.

The chain is built from TRBV5-5 and TRBJ1-6, with a weak D call TRBD1 (5 bases). The germline V and J ends were trimmed by 2 bases and 7 bases, with 19 bases remaining between them. The germline CDR1 and CDR2 sequences are SGHKS and YYEKEE (reference sequence). This CDR3 has 17 residues. The CDR3: CASSFPSGSPWNSPLHF. CDR3 coding DNA: TGTGCCAGCAGCTTCCCCTCAGGGTCCCCCTGGAATTCACCCCTCCACTTT.

This chain links TRBV19 with TRBJ2-5, with 9 bases matching TRBD2. V gave up 6 bases and J gave up 4 bases; unmatched junction bases: 3. CDR1 LNHDA and CDR2 SQIVND come from the germline V gene (reference sequence). CDR3 length: 13 residues. The CDR3 reads CASRGSGGETQYF. CDR3 in DNA: TGTGCCAGTAGGGGTAGCGGGGGAGAGACCCAGTACTTC. Looking up the rest from reference TRBV19 and TRBJ2-5 gives the full variable domain: DGGITQSPKYLFRKEGQNVTLSCEQNLNHDAMYWYRQDPGQGLRLIYYSQIVNDFQKGDIAEGYSVSREKKESFPLTVTSAQKNPTAFYLCASRGSGGETQYFGPGTRLLVL.

J is TRBJ2-3 and V is TRBV20-1; no definite D call. The V gene's germline CDR1 is DFQATT and CDR2 SNEGSKA (reference sequence). The CDR3 has 11 residues. The V and J ends lost 8 bases and 0 bases respectively, with 6 bases between them. CDR3: CSLPSTDTQYF. DNA of the CDR3: TGCAGTCTCCCTAGCACAGATACGCAGTATTTT.

The gene calls are TRBV10-1 and TRBJ1-5; the match to TRBD1 covers 9 bases. Germline lookup yields CDR1 WNHNN and CDR2 SYGVQD (reference sequence). The junction had 3 bases not matched to a gene; V was cut back by 8 bases and J by 7 bases. CDR3 size: 12 residues. The CDR3 nucleotides read TGCGCCAGCGGACAGGGGAGCCAGCCCCAGCATTTT. Translating it yields CASGQGSQPQHF.

This chain links TRBV5-1 with TRBJ1-2; no definite D call. The CDR3 totals 14 residues. Germline CDR1 reads SGHRS; CDR2 reads YFSETQ. V lost 0 bases and J lost 7, with 13 bases in between. Here the CDR3 DNA reads TGCGCCAGCAGCTTGGAAGGCGCAGGCTTTGGCTACACCTTC. It codes for CASSLEGAGFGYTF.

The CDR3 loop is CASSQVNEKLFF. The CDR3 DNA reads as TGTGCCAGCAGCCAGGTTAATGAAAAACTGTTTTTT. The genes are TRBV6-6 and TRBJ1-4; no clear D. Germline CDR1 reads MNHNY; CDR2 reads SVGAGI (reference sequence). The CDR3 sequence is 12 residues long. The V gene lost 6 bases and the J gene lost 4 bases, with 6 bases spanning the gap.

The V and J genes are TRBV6-4 and TRBJ1-1; D uncertain. Trimming shortened V by 7 bases and J by 1 base, and 13 bases separated the two germline ends. The CDR3 has 14 amino acids. From germline, CDR1 is MRHNA and CDR2 SNTAGT. The CDR3 region is CASTPRERNTEAFF. CDR3 DNA sequence: TGTGCCAGCACCCCGAGGGAGAGGAACACTGAAGCTTTCTTT.

The genes are TRBV27 and TRBJ1-6; D is possibly TRBD1 (5 bases). Germline CDR1 MNHEY, CDR2 SMNVEV (reference sequence). The CDR3 is made up of 15 amino acids. The V gene lost 3 bases and the J gene lost 7 bases, with 13 bases spanning the gap. Here the CDR3 reads CASSFGGRENSPLHF. CDR3 bases: TGTGCCAGCAGTTTTGGTGGCAGGGAAAATTCACCCCTCCACTTT.

This clone was observed a single time. CDR3 sequence (DNA): TGTGCCAGTCGGACTAGCACAGATACGCAGTATTTT. This translates into CASRTSTDTQYF. The rearrangement links TRBV6-5 to TRBJ2-3, with a possible D match to TRBD2 (5 bases). V dropped 9 bases and J dropped 0 bases, with 7 bases sitting between them. CDR1 MNHEY and CDR2 SVGAGI come from the germline V gene. The CDR3 sequence is 12 residues long.

The chain couples TRBV19 to TRBJ2-5, with 7 positions matching TRBD2. V was clipped by 1 base and J by 1 base; unmatched bases: 3. CDR1 LNHDA and CDR2 SQIVND come from the germline V gene (reference sequence). This CDR3 spans 15 amino acids. The CDR3 DNA is TGTGCCAGTAGTATAGGACTAGCCCTCCAAGAGACCCAGTACTTC. Residues: CASSIGLALQETQYF.

The V gene is TRBV7-9, the J gene TRBJ2-3; possible D gene TRBD1, 6 bases. Between the trimmed V and J ends, which lost 1 base and 4 bases, there was a span of 12 bases. Germline V lookup: CDR1 SEHNR, CDR2 FQNEAQ (reference sequence). The CDR3 length is 15 residues. The CDR3 DNA follows: TGTGCCAGCAGCTTAGACAACGCAGGGGCAGATACGCAGTATTTT. Its translation is CASSLDNAGADTQYF.

The chain uses TRBV7-3 and TRBJ2-2, with 8 bases that match TRBD1. The germline V gene encodes CDR1 SGHTA and CDR2 FQGTGA. CDR3 length equals 15 residues. The trim removed 6 bases at V and 1 base at J, leaving 4 bases unmatched. CDR3 in DNA: TGTGCCAGCAGATCCGGGACAGGGAACACCGGGGAGCTGTTTTTT. Its protein product is CASRSGTGNTGELFF.

V and J are TRBV4-1 and TRBJ2-7, with D possibly TRBD1 on 5 matching bases. From germline, CDR1 is MGHRA and CDR2 YSYEKL. Trimming removed 5 bases at V and 0 bases at J, with 11 bases between. CDR3 size: 14 residues. In DNA form, the CDR3 reads TGCGCCAGCAGCGATTCGCAGGGCTCCTACGAGCAGTACTTC. It is translated as CASSDSQGSYEQYF.

This clone was seen once. This chain connects TRBV27 to TRBJ1-3; a possible D gene is TRBD1 (6 bases). With 5 bases removed from V and 4 bases from J, the gap between germline ends came to 15 bases. The germline gives CDR1 MNHEY, CDR2 SMNVEV (reference sequence). The CDR3 is made up of 15 amino acids. The CDR3, as DNA: TGTGCCAGCAGTCGATACAGGGACGGAGGAAACACCATATATTTT. The encoded protein is CASSRYRDGGNTIYF.